This TCR beta chain comes out of a study of blood T cell repertoires in COVID-19. As for the study in general: From the United States, Italy and Spain came samples of acute and convalescent COVID-19. The cDNA or gDNA used as material had been derived from T cells, B-cell-depleted T cells, or PBMCs.

As handled by the study authors: Estimated nucleated cell counts came from reference gene primer amplification. Generated by immunoSEQ multiplex PCR, the TCRdb table keeps only in-frame clones and is missing some. The DNA gave D and trimming, while V, J and clone size come from that table. The table lists under 250,000 clones, approximately 89% of them singletons. CDR3 length: 16 amino acids. Trimming removed 7 bases from V and 1 base from J; junction bases left unmatched: 6. CDR1 is SNHLY and CDR2 is FYNNEI in the germline V gene. This clone was counted a single time. The sequenced material came from peripheral blood. This TCR derives from a woman in her thirties or forties with acute or convalescent COVID-19. V gene TRBV2 combines with J gene TRBJ2-5, with TRBD2 identical over 13 bases. CDR3 coding DNA: TGTGCCAGCACACGACTAGCGGGGGGCCTCCAAGAGACCCAGTACTTC. Residues: CASTRLAGGLQETQYF.